The 24 T cell receptor beta chains below were found in one sample sequenced in a study of OX40 agonist ivuxolimab in advanced cancers. Measured with immunoSEQ multiplex PCR; TCRdb has only the in-frame clones, and not every one. Of around 50,000 clones listed, about 85% were seen once; the top ten hold about a fifth. The specimen was CD4+ or CD8+ T cells sorted from blood, collected in a trial of the OX40 agonist ivuxolimab. These receptors were collected from an adult with an advanced solid tumor such as melanoma, head and neck, liver or kidney cancer.

This clone was detected a few times. Here the CDR3 reads CASSRGTAGNYGYTF. In DNA form, the CDR3 reads TGTGCCAGCAGCCGAGGGACGGCTGGGAACTATGGCTACACCTTC. This chain joins TRBV28 and TRBJ1-2; D is perhaps TRBD1 (5 bases). Trimming took off 6 bases at V and 2 bases at J, with 16 bases between the two ends. Germline V gene data show CDR1 as MDHEN and CDR2 as SYDVKM. The CDR3 spans 15 residues.

V is TRBV11-3 and J is TRBJ2-1; D might be TRBD2 (5 bases). Germline V gene sequence: CDR1 SGHNT, CDR2 YENEEA. V was clipped by 4 bases and J by 8 bases, with 9 bases between them. This CDR3 is built from 12 residues. The CDR3 sequence: CASSSGIDEQFF. Here the CDR3 DNA reads TGTGCCAGCAGCTCGGGAATCGATGAGCAGTTCTTC.

Concerning this clone: The junction differs from germline at one of its ends, possibly a read error. This chain links TRBV4-1 with TRBJ2-3, with D maybe TRBD2 (5 bases). CDR3 length equals 14 residues. Germline V gives CDR1 MGHRA, CDR2 YSYEKL. CDR3 coding DNA: TGCGCCAGCAACCAACCGGACTTCACAGATACGCAGTATTTT. Protein sequence: CASNQPDFTDTQYF.

This clone was counted between two and nine times. The CDR3 region is CASSQSVGVSSPLHF. CDR3 in DNA: TGTGCCAGCAGTCAATCGGTAGGGGTTAGTTCACCCCTCCACTTT. The chain employs TRBV6-5 and TRBJ1-6; TRBD1 might be the D (5 bases). The CDR3 extends over 15 amino acids. CDR1 is MNHEY and CDR2 is SVGAGI in the germline V gene. V lost 5 bases and J lost 9, with 17 bases in between.

The gene calls are TRBV7-9 and TRBJ1-2; no clear D. V was shortened by 1 base and J by 8 bases, with 8 bases between the two germline ends. The CDR3 spans 12 residues. CDR1 is SEHNR and CDR2 is FQNEAQ in the germline V gene (reference sequence). The CDR3 nucleotides read TGTGCCAGCAGCTTAGGAGAAGACGGCTACACCTTC. Encoded protein: CASSLGEDGYTF.

This chain links TRBV4-2 with TRBJ1-3; D may be TRBD1 (6 bases). The CDR3 runs to 16 residues. The V gene's germline CDR1 is LGHNA and CDR2 YNFKEQ. Trimming shortened V by 7 bases and J by 3 bases, and 19 bases separated the two germline ends. The CDR3 region has the DNA TGTGCCAGCACCGAATTCAGGGGCCGGTATGGAAACACCATATATTTT. It translates to CASTEFRGRYGNTIYF.

V is TRBV4-3 and J is TRBJ1-4; no definite D call. Looked up from germline, CDR1 is LGHNA and CDR2 is YSLEER. Trimming stripped 1 base from V and 7 bases from J, with 10 bases between. This CDR3 spans 14 amino acids. The CDR3 DNA reads TGCGCCAGCAGCCAAGGACCTGCAGGTGAAAAACTGTTTTTT. This gives the protein CASSQGPAGEKLFF.

The chain uses TRBV4-2 and TRBJ2-1; D is undetermined. The CDR3 runs 13 residues. Germline-derived CDR1 and CDR2 are LGHNA and YNFKEQ. The ends were cut back, 4 bases at V and 5 bases at J, with 9 bases in the middle. The chain's CDR3 is CASSPNSHNEQFF. The CDR3 DNA reads TGTGCCAGCAGCCCCAACAGCCACAATGAGCAGTTCTTC.

The chain employs TRBV5-6 and TRBJ2-5; 7 positions agree with TRBD1. This CDR3 is built from 17 residues. Germline V gene sequence: CDR1 SGHDT, CDR2 YYEEEE. Trimming at V came to 0 bases and at J to 4 bases, leaving 12 bases not matched to a gene. The CDR3, as DNA: TGTGCCAGCAGCTTGGCTCACGAGGGGGCGAAGGGAGAGACCCAGTACTTC. It codes for CASSLAHEGAKGETQYF.

The chain couples TRBV7-4 to TRBJ1-1; D not resolved. CDR3 length equals 16 residues. V dropped 5 bases and J dropped 1 base, with 17 bases sitting between them. Germline CDR1 is SGHVT and CDR2 is SQSDAQ. The CDR3 DNA reads TGTGCCAGCAGCCTAAAAGAGTGGATAGGGAACACTGAAGCTTTCTTT. Residues: CASSLKEWIGNTEAFF. Complete variable domain (other parts from reference TRBV7-4 and TRBJ1-1): GAGVSQSPRYKVAKRGRDVALRCDSISGHVTLYWYRQTLGQGSEVLTYSQSDAQRDKSGRPSGRFSAERPERSVSTLKIQRTEQGDSAVYLCASSLKEWIGNTEAFFGQGTRLTVV.

The rearrangement links TRBV11-1 to TRBJ2-2; D is ambiguous. The CDR3 is 15 residues long. V was trimmed by 4 bases and J by 4 bases, leaving 13 bases between them. Per the germline V gene, CDR1 is SGHAT and CDR2 is FQDESV (reference sequence). Here the CDR3 reads CASSSGRLATGELFF. The CDR3 coding sequence is TGTGCCAGCAGCTCCGGCCGACTCGCCACCGGGGAGCTGTTTTTT.

This clone was counted between two and nine times. The chain carries TRBV27 and TRBJ1-5; D uncertain. The CDR3 length is 13 residues. Trimming took 0 bases from V and 4 from J, leaving 4 bases between them. Germline V lookup: CDR1 MNHEY, CDR2 SMNVEV (reference sequence). The CDR3 region has the DNA TGTGCCAGCAGTTTATCGAGGAATCAGCCCCAGCATTTT. This codes for CASSLSRNQPQHF.

This chain links TRBV5-6 with TRBJ2-5; a weak D match, TRBD1 (6 bases). The CDR3 consists of 13 residues. Germline loops: CDR1 SGHDT, CDR2 YYEEEE. Between the trimmed V and J ends, which lost 5 bases and 0 bases, there was a span of 8 bases. This CDR3 is CASSQGHQETQYF. The CDR3 region has the DNA TGTGCCAGCAGTCAGGGGCACCAAGAGACCCAGTACTTC.

In its sample, this clone was seen once. The chain combines TRBV5-8 with TRBJ2-1, with no clear D. The CDR3 consists of 17 residues. The V end lost 3 bases, the J end lost 1 base, and 17 bases lay between the germline ends. CDR1 SGHTS and CDR2 YDEGEE come from the germline V gene. CDR3 DNA sequence: TGTGCCAGCAGCTCCGGACCGTTAAAGGATTCCTACAATGAGCAGTTCTTC. Protein product: CASSSGPLKDSYNEQFF.

Turning to this clone: Different DNA sequences within this sample yield the same CDR3. The chain employs TRBV9 and TRBJ1-2, with D perhaps matching TRBD1 (5 bases). CDR1 SGDLS and CDR2 YYNGEE come from the germline V gene. Between the trimmed V and J ends, which lost 3 bases and 4 bases, there was a span of 13 bases. The CDR3 covers 14 residues. CDR3 loop: CASSGSGGGYGYTF. DNA for the CDR3: TGTGCCAGCAGCGGCAGCGGGGGGGGCTATGGCTACACCTTC.

This rearrangement joins TRBV7-2 to TRBJ1-2; D is perhaps TRBD1 (6 bases). The germline gives CDR1 SGHTA, CDR2 FQGNSA. V shed 5 bases and J shed 4 bases, with 23 bases lying between them. The CDR3 has 17 residues. CDR3 in amino acids: CASSLKGGLLTSYGYTF. CDR3 nucleotide sequence: TGTGCCAGCAGCCTCAAGGGGGGTCTACTAACTAGCTATGGCTACACCTTC.

This rearrangement joins TRBV9 to TRBJ2-3; 7 bases map to TRBD1. This CDR3 has 14 amino acids. The V and J ends lost 4 bases and 5 bases, in that order; junction bases with no gene match: 7. Germline V gene data show CDR1 as SGDLS and CDR2 as YYNGEE. CDR3 sequence: CASSLPGQIDTQYF. Written as DNA, the CDR3 is TGTGCCAGCAGCTTGCCGGGACAGATAGATACGCAGTATTTT.

V gene TRBV6-5 combines with J gene TRBJ1-1, with D perhaps matching TRBD1 (6 bases). Germline assignment: CDR1 MNHEY and CDR2 SVGAGI. Trimming removed 5 bases at V and 3 bases at J, with 13 bases between. There are 14 residues in the CDR3. The DNA of the CDR3 is TGTGCCAGCAGTGAGATGACAGGCTACACTGAAGCTTTCTTT. Translated, it gives CASSEMTGYTEAFF.

This sequence joins TRBV6-1 and TRBJ1-3; D is ambiguous. Germline assignment: CDR1 MNHNS and CDR2 SASEGT. V dropped 3 bases and J dropped 3 bases, with 9 bases sitting between them. The CDR3 sequence is 14 residues long. This CDR3 is CASSERAGGNTIYF. The CDR3 DNA reads TGTGCCAGCAGTGAGAGAGCGGGTGGAAACACCATATATTTT.

This chain links TRBV7-6 with TRBJ2-1; 12 positions match TRBD2. V trimming: 5 bases; J trimming: 5 bases; junction bases outside the gene matches: 10. Germline V CDR1 and CDR2: SGHVS, FNYEAQ. CDR3 length equals 17 residues. As DNA, the CDR3 is TGTGCCAGCAGCCAGAGGGCTAGCGGGGGGGTTCACAATGAGCAGTTCTTC. This codes for CASSQRASGGVHNEQFF.

The gene calls are TRBV7-9 and TRBJ1-2, with 12 nucleotides matching TRBD1. V dropped 5 bases and J dropped 1; count of bases not matched to a gene: 5. Germline V gene lookup returns CDR1 SEHNR and CDR2 FQNEAQ (reference sequence). CDR3 size: 16 residues. For the CDR3, the DNA is TGTGCCAGCAGCCCCCGGGACAGGGGGCATAACTATGGCTACACCTTC. Its translation is CASSPRDRGHNYGYTF.

This clone came up a few times. CDR3 sequence (DNA): TGTGCCAGCAGCTTGACTTACGAGCAGTACTTC. This translates into CASSLTYEQYF. The chain employs TRBV5-5 and TRBJ2-7; D is ambiguous. The germline CDR1 and CDR2 sequences are SGHKS and YYEKEE (reference sequence). Trimming left V 1 base short and J 4 bases short, with 3 bases between. This CDR3 region has 11 residues.

This chain links TRBV13 with TRBJ2-3; no reliable D call. The CDR3 has 14 amino acids. The V end lost 4 bases, the J end lost 6 bases, and 14 bases lay between the germline ends. CDR1 is PRHDT and CDR2 is FYEKMQ in the germline V gene (reference sequence). The CDR3 DNA sequence: TGTGCCAGCAGCTCCGGACGGCTTAGGGATACGCAGTATTTT. It translates to CASSSGRLRDTQYF.

V and J are TRBV13 and TRBJ2-1; D is unresolved. The CDR3 length is 15 residues. The V and J ends lost 5 bases and 1 base respectively, with 12 bases between them. Germline V gene sequence: CDR1 PRHDT, CDR2 FYEKMQ (reference sequence). The CDR3 bases are TGTGCCAGCAGCCCGACGAAACGGTCCTACAATGAGCAGTTCTTC. This sequence encodes CASSPTKRSYNEQFF. Filled out from reference TRBV13 and TRBJ2-1, the complete variable domain reads AAGVIQSPRHLIKEKRETATLKCYPIPRHDTVYWYQQGPGQDPQFLISFYEKMQSDKGSIPDRFSAQQFSDYHSELNMSSLELGDSALYFCASSPTKRSYNEQFFGPGTRLTVL.